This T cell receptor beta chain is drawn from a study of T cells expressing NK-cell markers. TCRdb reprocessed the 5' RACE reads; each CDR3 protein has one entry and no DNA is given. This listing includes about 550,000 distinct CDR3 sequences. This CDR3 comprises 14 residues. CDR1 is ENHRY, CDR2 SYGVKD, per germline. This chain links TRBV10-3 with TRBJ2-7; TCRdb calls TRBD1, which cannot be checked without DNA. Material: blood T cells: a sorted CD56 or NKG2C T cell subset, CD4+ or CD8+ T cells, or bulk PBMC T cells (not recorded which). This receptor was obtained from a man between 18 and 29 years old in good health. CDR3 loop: CATQPLGDTYEQYF.